This TCR beta chain emerged from a study of regulatory T cells in long-lasting Graves disease. Study-wide background: By definition, persistent Graves' disease involved antithyroid drugs for over 5 years alongside positive TSH receptor antibodies.

As for time point: persistent/refractory GD, antithyroid drugs over 5 years with positive TRAb. PBMC-derived RNA was used for the TCR library. This clonotype appeared a few times. Libraries of TCR beta came from iRepertoire HTBI primers plus Arm-PCR of CDR3 regions. TCRdb itself ran the multiplex PCR reads through MiXCR, one entry per CDR3 protein. Of more than 300,000 distinct CDR3 sequences in the sample, 23% were seen once. Source: peripheral blood mononuclear cells (PBMCs), taken when the disease was refractory, from a patient treated with antithyroid drugs. The sequence was obtained from a middle-aged woman with Graves disease.

The CDR3 bases are TGCAGTGCTACGTGGACAGGTCAAGAGACCCAGTACTTC. Translated, it gives CSATWTGQETQYF. The rearrangement joins TRBV20-1 to TRBJ2-5; 7 bases agree with TRBD1. The CDR3 contains 13 residues. V was pared by 4 bases and J by 2 bases, with 4 bases of the junction left unmatched. Germline assignment: CDR1 DFQATT and CDR2 SNEGSKA (reference sequence).